A selection of T cell receptor beta chains follows, all from one sample in a study of shared clonotypes between healthy human individuals. Repertoires were generated with immunoSEQ multiplex PCR, while TCRdb's copy carries only in-frame clones and drops some. This table holds some 690,000 clones, around 90% found once. Sequencing input: memory CD8+ T cells from PBMCs. The receptors were sampled from a man between 18 and 29 years old in good health. Some clones in this sample may be carry-over from other donors' samples. The conserved cysteine and the conserved F or W are not part of the CDR3 here. A D gene is named only where the DNA matches it firmly.

TRBV28 NA ASSFKTTAWNTEAF
TRBV27 NA ASSLYDSSYEQY
TRBV27 TRBD2 ASSLASGDYEQY
TRBV9 NA ASSGEGDNEQF
TRBV28 NA ASRDSYNEQF
TRBV11-2 NA ASSFERERDEQY
TRBV7-9 NA ASSSMEGGYEQF
TRBV27 TRBD1 ASSLYPGQGSYEQY
TRBV28 NA ASRRDYGYT
TRBV9 TRBD2 ASSVAGRGSYNEQF
TRBV28 TRBD2 ASSGPGSGRTGELF
TRBV6-1 NA ASSEFRNGELF
TRBV7-3 TRBD2 ASSYGTSGRENWREQF
TRBV27 TRBD1 ASSPSRGERGYGYT
TRBV6-5 NA ASSYQGWHTEAF
TRBV5-1 TRBD2 ASSLAWGGRGNNEQF
TRBV14 TRBD1 ASSHPPGTGHNEKLF
TRBV30 TRBD2 AWSPTGRIAGAFEAYEQY
TRBV5-1 NA ASRGTREETQY
TRBV30 TRBD1 AWLGQGKHEQY
TRBV7-9 NA ASSRQGTLQETQY
TRBV7-8 NA ASSFPEHNTGELF
TRBV7-3 TRBD2 ASSPSLLATSTDTQY
TRBV30 TRBD1 AWSASGGPGTEAF
TRBV27 NA ASRLYVGDGYT
TRBV27 TRBD1 ASSFVGTGAYEQY
TRBV5-6 TRBD1 ASSYRQGTETQY
TRBV29-1 NA SALGTTYEQY
TRBV7-3 NA ASSLTAESRREQF
TRBV7-6 NA ASSSRSRVAGELF
TRBV9 NA ASSVDAGAGGYNEQF
TRBV9 NA ASSVGERSSTDTQY
TRBV15 NA ATSSKRGSNYEQY
TRBV27 NA ASSFRGTNYGYT
TRBV28 TRBD2 ASSPTSEANNEQF
TRBV28 NA ASSYSWESYEQY
TRBV13 TRBD1 ASSFRTGAGELF
TRBV10-1 TRBD1 ASSDRVTGGAREGYT
TRBV11-2 NA ASSLDPTREGYG
TRBV4-1 NA ASSQGRFYEQY
TRBV9 NA ASSQGRSNQPQH
TRBV5-1 TRBD2 ASSLVLAGGTSYNEQF
TRBV25-1 NA ASNPRTDTQY
TRBV5-4 TRBD1 ASSIGQGRA
TRBV27 NA ASSWKADNQETQY
TRBV28 NA ASSDRLGTFSGANVLT
TRBV6-6 NA ASSYSSTNEQY
TRBV10-1 TRBD1 ASTYRDSNEKLF
TRBV10-2 TRBD2 ASRGLLAGVEQY
TRBV5-1 TRBD2 ASSPTSGRWNEQF
TRBV27 TRBD1 ASSLAGQGETQY
TRBV28 NA ASRARHSYNEQF
TRBV19 NA ASSIVGDVTGELF
TRBV7-9 NA ASSQGGRGRKETQY
TRBV27 NA ASSLREGNQPQH